These T cell receptor beta chains were read from a single sample in a study of post-analysis software for immune sequencing data. TCRdb re-called the PCR reads through MiXCR, storing one row per CDR3 protein. The sample shows 750,000 to 950,000 distinct CDR3 sequences, approximately 53% of them seen only once. The sequencing sample was made of blood. Source of these receptors: a girl between 5 and 17 years old with multiple sclerosis. CDR3s include the opening cysteine and the closing phenylalanine or tryptophan. D genes are given only for firm matches. Expanded clones are given a class, and other clones once, few, many or no size at all.

CDR3 DNA: TGTGCCAGCAGTTTAGGGGAGACTAGGAGCTCCTACAATGAGCAGTTCTTC; CDR3 protein: CASSLGETRSSYNEQFF; J gene: TRBJ2-1; V gene: TRBV12-3/TRBV12-4; clone size: -; D gene: -
CDR3 DNA: TGCGCCAGCAGGACCATAGGGCTGGGCACTGAAGCTTTCTTT; CDR3 protein: CASRTIGLGTEAFF; J gene: TRBJ1-1; V gene: TRBV5-1; clone size: -; D gene: -
CDR3 DNA: TGCAGTGCTAGAGATGGCCGCTCCTACGAGCAGTACTTC; CDR3 protein: CSARDGRSYEQYF; J gene: TRBJ2-7; V gene: TRBV20-1; clone size: -; D gene: -
CDR3 DNA: TGTGCCAGCAGCCAGTGGGTAGGGCGGAGCACAGATACGCAGTATTTT; CDR3 protein: CASSQWVGRSTDTQYF; J gene: TRBJ2-3; V gene: TRBV3-1; clone size: -; D gene: -
CDR3 DNA: TGTGCCAGCAGTTCCTCCAGGAGGGACAGGGTGCGCTACGAGCAGTACTTC; CDR3 protein: CASSSSRRDRVRYEQYF; J gene: TRBJ2-7; V gene: TRBV6-5; clone size: -; D gene: TRBD1
CDR3 DNA: TGTGCCACCAGTCGGGTCGCCCTCGCGGGGACTGAAGCTTTCTTT; CDR3 protein: CATSRVALAGTEAFF; J gene: TRBJ1-1; V gene: TRBV15; clone size: -; D gene: -
CDR3 DNA: TGTGCCAGCAGCTTAGGTGTACAGCCCCATTCTGGGGCCAACGTCCTGACTTTC; CDR3 protein: CASSLGVQPHSGANVLTF; J gene: TRBJ2-6; V gene: TRBV7-9; clone size: -; D gene: -
CDR3 DNA: TGCGCCAGCAGCCAAAGGTGGGGAACCGAGCAGTACTTC; CDR3 protein: CASSQRWGTEQYF; J gene: TRBJ2-7; V gene: TRBV5-1; clone size: few; D gene: -
CDR3 DNA: TGCAGTGCAAGCCGGGGGACTCCCGAAGGAAACATTCAGTACTTC; CDR3 protein: CSASRGTPEGNIQYF; J gene: TRBJ2-4; V gene: TRBV20-1; clone size: few; D gene: -
CDR3 DNA: TGTGCCTGGAGTGTGGGCCCCTTAGGATCAAGAGAGACCCAGTACTTC; CDR3 protein: CAWSVGPLGSRETQYF; J gene: TRBJ2-5; V gene: TRBV30; clone size: -; D gene: -
CDR3 DNA: TGCAGTGCTAGAAGGGGAAGCGGGAGGGCCGAGAATGAGCAGTTCTTC; CDR3 protein: CSARRGSGRAENEQFF; J gene: TRBJ2-1; V gene: TRBV20-1; clone size: -; D gene: TRBD2
CDR3 DNA: TGCGCCAGCAGCTTGGAGGCCCAGGTCCTCTATGGCTACACCTTC; CDR3 protein: CASSLEAQVLYGYTF; J gene: TRBJ1-2; V gene: TRBV5-1; clone size: -; D gene: -
CDR3 DNA: TGCAGTGCCCGCGTGGGGGCGGCCTACAATGAGCAGTTCTTC; CDR3 protein: CSARVGAAYNEQFF; J gene: TRBJ2-1; V gene: TRBV20-1; clone size: -; D gene: -
CDR3 DNA: TGTGCCAGCAGTCAGGGACAGGGGTACAATGAGCAGTTCTTC; CDR3 protein: CASSQGQGYNEQFF; J gene: TRBJ2-1; V gene: TRBV27; clone size: -; D gene: TRBD1
CDR3 DNA: TGTGCCAGCAGCCTAAACCGACTAGAGGGATACTATGGCTACACCTTC; CDR3 protein: CASSLNRLEGYYGYTF; J gene: TRBJ1-2; V gene: TRBV3-1; clone size: -; D gene: -
CDR3 DNA: TGCAGCGCCGCCATGGGCTACGAGCAGTACTTC; CDR3 protein: CSAAMGYEQYF; J gene: TRBJ2-7; V gene: TRBV29-1; clone size: few; D gene: -
CDR3 DNA: TGTGCCAGCAGTTTTGAAGGGATCGTCGGCTCCTACGAGCAGTACTTC; CDR3 protein: CASSFEGIVGSYEQYF; J gene: TRBJ2-7; V gene: TRBV28; clone size: -; D gene: -
CDR3 DNA: TGTGCCAGCAGCTTAGACGGGACAGGGGCCCCCTATGGCTACACCTTC; CDR3 protein: CASSLDGTGAPYGYTF; J gene: TRBJ1-2; V gene: TRBV7-3; clone size: -; D gene: TRBD1
CDR3 DNA: TGCGCCAGCAGTCTCCGTCGGGAATCCTACAATGAGCAGTTCTTC; CDR3 protein: CASSLRRESYNEQFF; J gene: TRBJ2-1; V gene: TRBV5-1; clone size: -; D gene: -
CDR3 DNA: TGCAGTGCTAGAGATGGGGGGACCTCCTACGAGCAGTACTTC; CDR3 protein: CSARDGGTSYEQYF; J gene: TRBJ2-7; V gene: TRBV20-1; clone size: -; D gene: -
CDR3 DNA: TGTGCCAGCAGCATCGCCACGGGACCTTCCTACGAGCAGTACTTC; CDR3 protein: CASSIATGPSYEQYF; J gene: TRBJ2-7; V gene: TRBV9; clone size: -; D gene: -
CDR3 DNA: TGCAGCGTCCAGGGACAGTACACGGATCAGCCCCAGCATTTT; CDR3 protein: CSVQGQYTDQPQHF; J gene: TRBJ1-5; V gene: TRBV29-1; clone size: few; D gene: TRBD1
CDR3 DNA: TGTGCCAGCAGTTTAGTGACCAACAATGAGCAGTTCTTC; CDR3 protein: CASSLVTNNEQFF; J gene: TRBJ2-1; V gene: TRBV12-3/TRBV12-4; clone size: -; D gene: -
CDR3 DNA: TGTGCCAGCAGTACAGGGGGAGTACAAGAGACCCAGTACTTC; CDR3 protein: CASSTGGVQETQYF; J gene: TRBJ2-5; V gene: TRBV7-2; clone size: few; D gene: TRBD1
CDR3 DNA: TGTGCCAGCAGCCGGGAGGGGGGGGCTCCAACCTACGAGCAGTACTTC; CDR3 protein: CASSREGGAPTYEQYF; J gene: TRBJ2-7; V gene: TRBV5-5; clone size: few; D gene: TRBD2
CDR3 DNA: TGTGCCAGCAGCTTAGAGGGCAGGGGGTCCTACGAGCAGTACTTC; CDR3 protein: CASSLEGRGSYEQYF; J gene: TRBJ2-7; V gene: TRBV7-9; clone size: -; D gene: TRBD1
CDR3 DNA: TGTGCCAGCAGTTTAAGTCAGGCCCCGGGCTATGGCTACACCTTC; CDR3 protein: CASSLSQAPGYGYTF; J gene: TRBJ1-2; V gene: TRBV12-3/TRBV12-4; clone size: few; D gene: -
CDR3 DNA: TGCGCCAGCAGCCAAGATGGGGGGCCCACCTACGAGCAGTACTTC; CDR3 protein: CASSQDGGPTYEQYF; J gene: TRBJ2-7; V gene: TRBV4-1; clone size: few; D gene: -
CDR3 DNA: TGCGCCAGCAGTGAGTCGGGCAGGGGAGGAGAGACCCAGTACTTC; CDR3 protein: CASSESGRGGETQYF; J gene: TRBJ2-5; V gene: TRBV10-1; clone size: -; D gene: -
CDR3 DNA: TGTGCCATCAGTGACCCCGACGCTGCTAGGGCTAACTATGGCTACACCTTC; CDR3 protein: CAISDPDAARANYGYTF; J gene: TRBJ1-2; V gene: TRBV10-3; clone size: -; D gene: -
CDR3 DNA: TGTGCCAGCAGCTTAGTGCCGGACCGTCGACAGGGGGGCTATGGCTACACCTTC; CDR3 protein: CASSLVPDRRQGGYGYTF; J gene: TRBJ1-2; V gene: TRBV7-2; clone size: -; D gene: TRBD1
CDR3 DNA: TGTGCCAGCAGCCACGGCGGGAGCTTCTACAATGAGCAGTTCTTC; CDR3 protein: CASSHGGSFYNEQFF; J gene: TRBJ2-1; V gene: TRBV14; clone size: -; D gene: TRBD2
CDR3 DNA: TGTGCCAGCAGCGTAGCCGGCGCTCGGGGGTCCTACAATGAGCAGTTCTTC; CDR3 protein: CASSVAGARGSYNEQFF; J gene: TRBJ2-1; V gene: TRBV9; clone size: -; D gene: -
CDR3 DNA: TGTGCCAGCAGCTTGGGACCTGCGGGAGAGTACGAGCAGTACTTC; CDR3 protein: CASSLGPAGEYEQYF; J gene: TRBJ2-7; V gene: TRBV5-5; clone size: -; D gene: TRBD2
CDR3 DNA: TGCAGCGTTGAAGTCGGGTCCACCTACGAGCAGTACTTC; CDR3 protein: CSVEVGSTYEQYF; J gene: TRBJ2-7; V gene: TRBV29-1; clone size: many; D gene: -
CDR3 DNA: TGCAGTGCTATCGCAGGAGCGGGGGGCTCTAGCACAGATACGCAGTATTTT; CDR3 protein: CSAIAGAGGSSTDTQYF; J gene: TRBJ2-3; V gene: TRBV20-1; clone size: -; D gene: TRBD2
CDR3 DNA: TGTGCCAGCAGCCGACCGGGACAGAATCAAGAGACCCAGTACTTC; CDR3 protein: CASSRPGQNQETQYF; J gene: TRBJ2-5; V gene: TRBV3-1; clone size: -; D gene: TRBD1
CDR3 DNA: TGTGCCAGCAGTTCCCAGGGACAACCCGGGACTAGCGGGAGCCCCAATGAGCAGTTCTTC; CDR3 protein: CASSSQGQPGTSGSPNEQFF; J gene: TRBJ2-1; V gene: TRBV12-3/TRBV12-4; clone size: -; D gene: TRBD2
CDR3 DNA: TGTGCCAGCGGTCAGGCTAGCGGGGGCAATGAGCAGTTCTTC; CDR3 protein: CASGQASGGNEQFF; J gene: TRBJ2-1; V gene: TRBV12-3/TRBV12-4; clone size: -; D gene: TRBD2
CDR3 DNA: TGCAGCGTCGCTACAGGGGTGAGCGAGCAGTACTTC; CDR3 protein: CSVATGVSEQYF; J gene: TRBJ2-7; V gene: TRBV29-1; clone size: -; D gene: TRBD1
CDR3 DNA: TGTGCCAGCAGGCCCCGGCACACAGATACGCAGTATTTT; CDR3 protein: CASRPRHTDTQYF; J gene: TRBJ2-3; V gene: TRBV2; clone size: -; D gene: -
CDR3 DNA: TGCGCCAGCAGCTTGGAGACAGGGGGGAACTATGGCTACACCTTC; CDR3 protein: CASSLETGGNYGYTF; J gene: TRBJ1-2; V gene: TRBV5-1; clone size: -; D gene: TRBD1
CDR3 DNA: TGTGCCAGCAGCTCCCTCGGAGGGGTGACCCAGTACTTC; CDR3 protein: CASSSLGGVTQYF; J gene: TRBJ2-5; V gene: TRBV7-9; clone size: -; D gene: -
CDR3 DNA: TGTGCCAGCAGCTTCGGGACTAGCGGGTACCAAGAGACCCAGTACTTC; CDR3 protein: CASSFGTSGYQETQYF; J gene: TRBJ2-5; V gene: TRBV11-2; clone size: once; D gene: TRBD2
CDR3 DNA: TGCGCCAGCAGCCAAGTACTAGCGGATTTCAATGAGCAGTTCTTC; CDR3 protein: CASSQVLADFNEQFF; J gene: TRBJ2-1; V gene: TRBV4-1; clone size: once; D gene: TRBD2
CDR3 DNA: TGTGCTAGTGCTGAGGGGGCAGATGTGAATTCACCCCTCCACTTT; CDR3 protein: CASAEGADVNSPLHF; J gene: TRBJ1-6; V gene: TRBV12-5; clone size: -; D gene: TRBD1
CDR3 DNA: TGTGCCACCAGCAGAGATCGCGTTCAGCGAGGTTGGCCCCAGCATTTT; CDR3 protein: CATSRDRVQRGWPQHF; J gene: TRBJ1-5; V gene: TRBV15; clone size: -; D gene: -
CDR3 DNA: TGCGCCAGCAGTGAGTGGGACAGAGGGCAGCCCCAGCATTTT; CDR3 protein: CASSEWDRGQPQHF; J gene: TRBJ1-5; V gene: TRBV10-2; clone size: -; D gene: TRBD1
CDR3 DNA: TGCAGCGCCTCGGGACAGAAGGAGACCCAGTACTTC; CDR3 protein: CSASGQKETQYF; J gene: TRBJ2-5; V gene: TRBV29-1; clone size: -; D gene: TRBD1
CDR3 DNA: TGCGCCAGCAGCTCTGACAGGGGGATAGATACGCAGTATTTT; CDR3 protein: CASSSDRGIDTQYF; J gene: TRBJ2-3; V gene: TRBV5-1; clone size: few; D gene: TRBD1
CDR3 DNA: TGTGCCAGTAGCGTAGCGGGACTAGCGGGAAGGAACGAGCAGTACTTC; CDR3 protein: CASSVAGLAGRNEQYF; J gene: TRBJ2-7; V gene: TRBV9; clone size: -; D gene: TRBD2
CDR3 DNA: TGTGCCAGCAGTAGACAGCCCCGAGGGCACAATGAGCAGTTCTTC; CDR3 protein: CASSRQPRGHNEQFF; J gene: TRBJ2-1; V gene: TRBV6-5; clone size: -; D gene: -
CDR3 DNA: TGCAGCACCGGAATGCGGGAGGCTGAGCAGTTCTTC; CDR3 protein: CSTGMREAEQFF; J gene: TRBJ2-1; V gene: TRBV29-1; clone size: few; D gene: TRBD2
CDR3 DNA: TGCGCCAGCAGCTTCCTTTTATCGGAGGGCACAGATACGCAGTATTTT; CDR3 protein: CASSFLLSEGTDTQYF; J gene: TRBJ2-3; V gene: TRBV5-1; clone size: few; D gene: -